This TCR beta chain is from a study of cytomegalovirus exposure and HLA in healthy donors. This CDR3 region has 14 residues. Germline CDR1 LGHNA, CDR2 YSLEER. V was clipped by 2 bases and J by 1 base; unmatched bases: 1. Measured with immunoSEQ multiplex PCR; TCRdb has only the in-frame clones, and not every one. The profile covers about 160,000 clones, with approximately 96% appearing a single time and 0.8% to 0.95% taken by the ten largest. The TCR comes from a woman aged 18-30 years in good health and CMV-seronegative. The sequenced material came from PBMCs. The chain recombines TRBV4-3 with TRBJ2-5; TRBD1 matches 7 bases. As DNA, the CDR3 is TGCGCCAGCAGCCAAAGGACAGGCCAAGAGACCCAGTACTTC. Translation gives CASSQRTGQETQYF.